One T cell receptor (beta chain) is described in this entry. The Seattle patients joined while their infection was active and were tracked longitudinally afterward. The data stem from a study of blood T cell repertoires in COVID-19. About the study: Donors in the United States, Italy and Spain gave samples during acute or convalescent COVID-19.

Trimming removed 2 bases from V and 4 bases from J, with 12 bases in between. The CDR3 runs 14 residues. CDR1 and CDR2 from the germline V gene are GTSNPN and SVGIG (reference sequence). Here immunoSEQ multiplex PCR was the method, and the copy in TCRdb shows in-frame clones only, minus some. Of about 160,000 clones in the sample, around 79% were seen once. The specimen sequenced was peripheral blood. The TCR was taken from a woman aged 60-75 years with COVID-19, enrolled during active disease. The V call is TRBV30, the J call TRBJ1-3; D is unclear. The CDR3 here is CAWSRGRTGNTIYF. CDR3 DNA sequence: TGTGCCTGGAGTCGAGGGCGAACCGGAAACACCATATATTTT.